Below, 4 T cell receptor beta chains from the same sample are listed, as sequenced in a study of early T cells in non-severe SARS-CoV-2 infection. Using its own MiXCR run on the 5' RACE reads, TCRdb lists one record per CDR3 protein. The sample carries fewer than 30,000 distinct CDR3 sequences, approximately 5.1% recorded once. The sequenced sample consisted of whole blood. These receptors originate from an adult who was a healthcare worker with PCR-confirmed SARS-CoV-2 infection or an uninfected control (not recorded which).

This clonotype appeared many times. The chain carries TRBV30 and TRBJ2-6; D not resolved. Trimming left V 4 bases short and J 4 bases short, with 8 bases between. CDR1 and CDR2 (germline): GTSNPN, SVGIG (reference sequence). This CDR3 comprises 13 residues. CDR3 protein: CAWTGSGANVLTF. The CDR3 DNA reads TGTGCCTGGACCGGGTCCGGGGCCAACGTCCTGACTTTC.

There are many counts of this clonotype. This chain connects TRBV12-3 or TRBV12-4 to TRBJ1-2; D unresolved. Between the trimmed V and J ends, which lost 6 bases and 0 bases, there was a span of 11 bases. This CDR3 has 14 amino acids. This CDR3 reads CASSYYGANYGYTF. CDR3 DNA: TGTGCCAGCAGCTACTACGGAGCTAACTATGGCTACACCTTC.

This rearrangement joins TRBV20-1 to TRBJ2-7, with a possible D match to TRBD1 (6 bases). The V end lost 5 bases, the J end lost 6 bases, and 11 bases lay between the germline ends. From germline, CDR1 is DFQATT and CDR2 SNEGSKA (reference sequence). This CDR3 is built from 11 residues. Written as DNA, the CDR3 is TGCAGTGCTTCAACAGGGAGCGAGCAGTACTTC. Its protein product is CSASTGSEQYF.

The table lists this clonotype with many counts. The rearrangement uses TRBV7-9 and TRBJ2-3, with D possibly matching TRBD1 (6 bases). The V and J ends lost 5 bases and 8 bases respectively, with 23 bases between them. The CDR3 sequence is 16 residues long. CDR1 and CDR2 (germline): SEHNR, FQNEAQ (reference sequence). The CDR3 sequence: CASSPGTANAGATQYF. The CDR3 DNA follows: TGTGCCAGCAGCCCCGGGACCGCCAATGCAGGGGCTACGCAGTATTTT.